A few counts support the clone carrying this T cell receptor beta chain. The antigen remains unidentified. This record belongs to a study of beta chain features in type 1 diabetes. Broader study findings: TCRB CDR3 length was moderately but significantly reduced in all four CD4+ subsets of Type 1 diabetes patients. Patients and controls would share equally any PCR tilt toward shorter templates. The question left open here concerned HLA type influencing TCRB rearrangement.

Reverse transcription of all isolated RNA meant that expressed TCRB transcripts were sequenced. TCRdb keeps only in-frame clones here, not all; method: immunoSEQ multiplex PCR. In the table there are under 200,000 clones, 6.5% to 8.5% of which are singletons. Purity above 95% was achieved in all sorted populations. The receptor was derived from a woman aged 18-30 years with type 1 diabetes. Sequencing was done on a sample of central memory CD4+ T cells from blood.

As DNA, the CDR3 is TGCGCCAGCAGCCACCCGGGACAGGGTAGCAACGAGCAGTACTTC. Protein sequence: CASSHPGQGSNEQYF. The chain employs TRBV4-3 and TRBJ2-7; 9 positions match TRBD1. The length of the CDR3 is 15 residues. V trimming: 3 bases; J trimming: 5 bases; junction bases outside the gene matches: 8. CDR1 is LGHNA, CDR2 YSLEER, per germline.